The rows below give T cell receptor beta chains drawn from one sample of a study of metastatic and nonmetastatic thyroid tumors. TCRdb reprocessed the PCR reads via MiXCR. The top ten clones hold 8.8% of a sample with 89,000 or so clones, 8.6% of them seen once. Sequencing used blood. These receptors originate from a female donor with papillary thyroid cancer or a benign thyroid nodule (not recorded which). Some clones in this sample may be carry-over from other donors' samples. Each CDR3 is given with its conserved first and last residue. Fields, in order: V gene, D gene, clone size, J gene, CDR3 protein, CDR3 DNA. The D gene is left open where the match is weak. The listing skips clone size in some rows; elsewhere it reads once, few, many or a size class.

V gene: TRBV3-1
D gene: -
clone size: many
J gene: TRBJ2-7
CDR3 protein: CASSPVHGIHEQYF
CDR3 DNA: TGTGCCAGCAGCCCCGTTCATGGGATCCACGAGCAGTACTTC

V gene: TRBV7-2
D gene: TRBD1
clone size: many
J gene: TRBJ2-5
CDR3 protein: CASSITAGTGVETQYF
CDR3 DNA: TGTGCCAGCAGCATCACCGCCGGGACAGGGGTAGAGACCCAGTACTTC

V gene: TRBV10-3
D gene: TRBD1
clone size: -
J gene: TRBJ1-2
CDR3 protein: CAISESKGDRGYGYTF
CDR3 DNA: TGTGCCATCAGTGAGTCGAAGGGGGACAGGGGATATGGCTACACCTTC

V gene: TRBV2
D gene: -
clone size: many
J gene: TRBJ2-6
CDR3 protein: CASSEWGQSGANVLTF
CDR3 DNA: TGTGCCAGCAGTGAGTGGGGGCAATCTGGGGCCAACGTCCTGACTTTC

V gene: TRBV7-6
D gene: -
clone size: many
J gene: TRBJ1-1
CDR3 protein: CASSTHGGTEAFF
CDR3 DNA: TGTGCCAGCAGCACGCACGGGGGTACTGAAGCTTTCTTT

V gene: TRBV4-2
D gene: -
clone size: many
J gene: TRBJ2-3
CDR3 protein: CASSQDVGRWSDTQYF
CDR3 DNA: TGTGCCAGCAGCCAAGATGTGGGTAGATGGTCTGATACGCAGTATTTT

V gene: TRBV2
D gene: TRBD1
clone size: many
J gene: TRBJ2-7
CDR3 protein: CASSDDRGYEQYF
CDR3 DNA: TGTGCCAGCAGTGACGACAGGGGCTACGAGCAGTACTTC

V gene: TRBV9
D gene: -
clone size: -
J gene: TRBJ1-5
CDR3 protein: CASSKSGEQPQHF
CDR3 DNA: TGTGCCAGCAGCAAATCGGGGGAACAGCCCCAGCATTTT

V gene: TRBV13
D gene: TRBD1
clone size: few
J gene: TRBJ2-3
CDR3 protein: CASSRTTGTLADTQYF
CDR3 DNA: TGTGCCAGCAGCCGGACGACAGGGACCCTCGCAGATACGCAGTATTTT

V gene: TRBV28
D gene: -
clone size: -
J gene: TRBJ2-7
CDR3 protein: CASSPGYEQYF
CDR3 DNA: TGTGCCAGCAGTCCTGGCTACGAGCAGTACTTC

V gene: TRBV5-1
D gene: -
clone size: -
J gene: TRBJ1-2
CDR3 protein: CASSLDDSSYGYTF
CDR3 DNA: TGCGCCAGCAGCTTGGATGACAGCAGCTATGGCTACACCTTC

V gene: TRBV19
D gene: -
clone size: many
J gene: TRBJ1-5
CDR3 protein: CASIQPYSNQPQHF
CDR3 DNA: TGTGCCAGTATTCAGCCTTATAGCAATCAGCCCCAGCATTTT

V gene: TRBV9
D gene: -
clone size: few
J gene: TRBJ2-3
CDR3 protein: CASSAERASTDTQYF
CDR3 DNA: TGTGCCAGCAGCGCCGAGCGGGCGAGCACAGATACGCAGTATTTT

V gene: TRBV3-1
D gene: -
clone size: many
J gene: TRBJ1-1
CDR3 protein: CASTETVNTEAFF
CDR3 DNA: TGTGCCAGCACCGAGACAGTGAACACTGAAGCTTTCTTT

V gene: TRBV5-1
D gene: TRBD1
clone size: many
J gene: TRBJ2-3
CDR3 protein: CASSETGGGGDTQYF
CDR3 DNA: TGCGCCAGCAGCGAGACAGGGGGCGGCGGAGATACGCAGTATTTT

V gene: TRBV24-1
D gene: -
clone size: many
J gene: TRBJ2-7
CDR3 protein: CATSGAGVYEQYF
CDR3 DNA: TGTGCCACCAGTGGCGCAGGGGTCTACGAGCAGTACTTC

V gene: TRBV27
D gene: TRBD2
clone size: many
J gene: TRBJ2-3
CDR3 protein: CASALPGLAGVGTQYF
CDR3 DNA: TGTGCCAGCGCCCTCCCGGGGCTAGCGGGTGTTGGTACGCAGTATTTT

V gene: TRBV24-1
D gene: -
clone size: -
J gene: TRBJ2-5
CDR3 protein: CATSGPRSGSYSETQYF
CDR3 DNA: TGTGCCACCAGCGGACCTCGTTCGGGATCCTACTCAGAGACCCAGTACTTC

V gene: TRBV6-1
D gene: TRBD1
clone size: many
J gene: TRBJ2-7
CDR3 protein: CASSPQGAWEQYF
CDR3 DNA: TGTGCCAGCAGTCCCCAGGGGGCGTGGGAGCAGTACTTC

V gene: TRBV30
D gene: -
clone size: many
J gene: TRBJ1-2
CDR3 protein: CAWSVRSLYGYTF
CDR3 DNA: TGTGCCTGGAGTGTACGCAGCCTCTATGGCTACACCTTC

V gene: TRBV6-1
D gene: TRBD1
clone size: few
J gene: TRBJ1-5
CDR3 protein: CASTRDSVNQPQHF
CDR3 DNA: TGTGCCAGCACCCGGGACAGCGTCAATCAGCCCCAGCATTTT

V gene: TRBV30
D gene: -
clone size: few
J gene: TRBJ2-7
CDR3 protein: CAWIGRGSYEQYF
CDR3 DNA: TGTGCCTGGATAGGCAGGGGCTCCTACGAGCAGTACTTC